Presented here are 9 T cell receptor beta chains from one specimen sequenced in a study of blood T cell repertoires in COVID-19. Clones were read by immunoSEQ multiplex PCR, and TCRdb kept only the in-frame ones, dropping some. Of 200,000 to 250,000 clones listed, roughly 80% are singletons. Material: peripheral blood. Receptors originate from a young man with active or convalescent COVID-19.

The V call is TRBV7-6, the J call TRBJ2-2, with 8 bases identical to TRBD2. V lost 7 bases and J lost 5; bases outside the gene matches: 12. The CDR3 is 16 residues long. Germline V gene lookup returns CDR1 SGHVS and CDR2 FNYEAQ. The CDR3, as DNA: TGTGCCAGCACGGGTAGCGGGATTCGCTTAACCGGGGAGCTGTTTTTT. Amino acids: CASTGSGIRLTGELFF.

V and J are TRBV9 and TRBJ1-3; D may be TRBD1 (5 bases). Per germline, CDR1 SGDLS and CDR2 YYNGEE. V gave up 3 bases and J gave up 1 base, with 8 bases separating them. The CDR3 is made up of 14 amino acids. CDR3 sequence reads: CASSAQGSGNTIYF. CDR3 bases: TGTGCCAGCAGCGCGCAGGGTTCTGGAAACACCATATATTTT.

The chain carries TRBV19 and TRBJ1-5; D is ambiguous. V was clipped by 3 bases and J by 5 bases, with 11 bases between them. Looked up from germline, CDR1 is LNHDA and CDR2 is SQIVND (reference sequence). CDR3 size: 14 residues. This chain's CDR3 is CASSISDTYQPQHF. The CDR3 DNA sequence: TGTGCCAGTAGTATCTCTGACACCTATCAGCCCCAGCATTTT.

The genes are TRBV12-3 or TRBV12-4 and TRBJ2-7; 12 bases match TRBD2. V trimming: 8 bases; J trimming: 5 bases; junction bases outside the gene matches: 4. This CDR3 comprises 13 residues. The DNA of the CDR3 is TGTGCCAGCCGACTAGCGGGAGTCCACGAGCAGTACTTC. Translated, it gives CASRLAGVHEQYF.

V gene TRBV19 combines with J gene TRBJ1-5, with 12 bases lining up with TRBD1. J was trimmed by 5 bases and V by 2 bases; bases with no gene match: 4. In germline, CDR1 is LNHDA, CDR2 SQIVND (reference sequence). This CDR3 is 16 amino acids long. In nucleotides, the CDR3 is TGTGCCAGTAGTATACCGGGACAGGGGGCCTATCAGCCCCAGCATTTT. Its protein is CASSIPGQGAYQPQHF.

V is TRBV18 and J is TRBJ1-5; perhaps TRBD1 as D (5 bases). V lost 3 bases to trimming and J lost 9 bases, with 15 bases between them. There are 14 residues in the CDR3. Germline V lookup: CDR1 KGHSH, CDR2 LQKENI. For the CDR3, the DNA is TGTGCCAGCTCACCTCGGCAGGGCGGGGGGCCCCAGCATTTT. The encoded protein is CASSPRQGGGPQHF.

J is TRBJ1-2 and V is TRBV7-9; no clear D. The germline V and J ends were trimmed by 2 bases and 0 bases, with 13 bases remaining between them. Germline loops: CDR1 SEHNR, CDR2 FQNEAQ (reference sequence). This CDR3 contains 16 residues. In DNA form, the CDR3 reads TGTGCCAGCAGCTTATCGGTCACAGCCTCTAACTATGGCTACACCTTC. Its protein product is CASSLSVTASNYGYTF.

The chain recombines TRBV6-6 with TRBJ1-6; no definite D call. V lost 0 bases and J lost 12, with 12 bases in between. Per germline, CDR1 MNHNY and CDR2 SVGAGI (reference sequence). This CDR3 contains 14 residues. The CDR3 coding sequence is TGTGCCAGCAGTTACTCGAGGCCCTCGGGACCCCTCCACTTT. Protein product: CASSYSRPSGPLHF.

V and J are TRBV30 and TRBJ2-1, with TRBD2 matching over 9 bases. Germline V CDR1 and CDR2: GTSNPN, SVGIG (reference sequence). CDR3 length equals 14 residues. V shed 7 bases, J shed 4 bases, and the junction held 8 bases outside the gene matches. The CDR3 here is CASRGLAGYNEQFF. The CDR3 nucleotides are TGTGCCTCCCGCGGGCTAGCGGGGTACAATGAGCAGTTCTTC.